This T cell receptor beta chain emerged from a study of cytomegalovirus exposure and HLA in healthy donors. Study-wide findings and caveats: Later on, a genetic analysis was performed. It linked a missense variant in DCLRE1C with V- and J-gene trimming of TCR beta.

Use of 60 Vbeta and 13 Jbeta primers characterized the PCR. The data were produced by immunoSEQ multiplex PCR, yet TCRdb's version contains in-frame clones alone and is incomplete. The sample holds about 160,000 clones; approximately 90% are singletons and the top ten take about 0.93%. About this clone itself: The antigen remains undetermined.

CDR3 length: 14 amino acids. Germline assignment: CDR1 SQVTM and CDR2 ANQGSEA. The J segment lost 1 base and the V segment lost 4 bases, leaving 5 bases of the junction unmatched. Source material: PBMCs. V and J are TRBV29-1 and TRBJ2-7; the match to TRBD2 covers 9 bases. The receptor was isolated from a woman between 25 and 40 years old in good health and CMV-seronegative. The CDR3 coding sequence is TGCAGCGTTGGGATTGGACTAGCGTCCTACGAGCAGTACTTC. Residues: CSVGIGLASYEQYF.